The 3 T cell receptor beta chains below were found in one sample sequenced in a study of Graves' ophthalmopathy and Graves' hyperthyroidism. Amplification targeted the TCR beta CDR3 regions, with RNA transcripts as the source material. HTBI-primed RT-PCR formed the first round, and a multiplex PCR formed the second. One entry per CDR3 protein, called by TCRdb with MiXCR from the multiplex PCR reads. Among approximately 1.2 million distinct CDR3 sequences listed, approximately 35% were seen once. The specimen sequenced was peripheral blood or thyroid tissue (not recorded which). These receptors all come from an adult man with Graves' hyperthyroidism.

This clonotype has a count of ten or more. The chain has TRBV6-1 and TRBJ1-6, with a weak D call TRBD1 (6 bases). CDR1 and CDR2 from the germline V gene are MNHNS and SASEGT. The germline V and J ends were trimmed by 7 bases and 6 bases, with 19 bases remaining between them. The CDR3 has 16 amino acids. This chain's CDR3 is CASILSPIRGNSPLHF. The DNA for the CDR3 is TGTGCCAGCATTCTCAGCCCGATCAGGGGTAATTCACCCCTCCACTTT.

The chain joins TRBV10-3 to TRBJ1-4; no firm D call. The V gene's germline CDR1 is ENHRY and CDR2 SYGVKD. V was pared by 0 bases and J by 8 bases, with 16 bases between. The CDR3 is made up of 16 amino acids. The CDR3 DNA follows: TGTGCCATCAGTGAGTCCAGTAGGCTAGCGGTCGAAAAACTGTTTTTT. Translation gives CAISESSRLAVEKLFF.

This rearrangement joins TRBV10-3 to TRBJ1-5; 10 nucleotides match TRBD1. J was trimmed by 2 bases and V by 4 bases; bases with no gene match: 5. CDR3 length: 16 amino acids. Germline values: CDR1 ENHRY, CDR2 SYGVKD. This CDR3 reads CAISVTGTGGNQPQHF. In DNA form, the CDR3 reads TGTGCCATCAGTGTTACAGGGACAGGGGGCAATCAGCCCCAGCATTTT.